This TCR beta chain comes out of a study of cytomegalovirus exposure and HLA in healthy donors. Study findings and constraints: Rare TCR sequences predominated, though certain public TCRs were found in many donors.

The PCR ran on 60 Vbeta and 13 Jbeta primers. Sequenced by immunoSEQ multiplex PCR; TCRdb stores in-frame clones only, minus some. The sample shows some 90,000 clones, roughly four fifths of them seen only once. Points on this clone: Its antigen is currently unknown.

Trimming cost V 2 bases and J 1 base, with 12 bases left between them. The CDR3 consists of 15 residues. Germline-derived CDR1 and CDR2 are MDHEN and SYDVKM. This TCR was sampled from a man aged 25-40 years in good health and CMV-seronegative. V gene TRBV28 combines with J gene TRBJ2-7, with D perhaps matching TRBD1 (5 bases). Input material: PBMCs. The CDR3 sequence: CASSLLREGSYEQYV. DNA for the CDR3: TGTGCCAGCAGTTTACTCAGGGAAGGGTCCTACGAGCAGTACGTC.